The 32 T cell receptor beta chains below come from one sample, sequenced in a study of lymphopenia after photon versus proton radiotherapy. Profiling relied on immunoSEQ multiplex PCR, and the TCRdb table lists in-frame clones only, not all of them. The repertoire consists of around 35,000 clones, with approximately 87% occurring once and the leading ten covering approximately 2.9%. This sample comprised peripheral blood, obtained from a patient treated with photon-based radiotherapy. Receptor source: a man aged 50-60 years with gastric cancer.

The J gene is TRBJ1-1, the V gene TRBV2; 8 positions match TRBD1. The CDR3 loop spans 14 amino acids. Germline V CDR1 and CDR2: SNHLY, FYNNEI. The junction had 6 bases not matched to a gene; V was cut back by 4 bases and J by 5 bases. The DNA of the CDR3 is TGTGCCAGCAGTGGGCAGGGGGCTAAAACTGAAGCTTTCTTT. Translated, it gives CASSGQGAKTEAFF. Using reference TRBV2 and TRBJ1-1 for the parts outside the CDR3, the full variable domain is EPEVTQTPSHQVTQMGQEVILRCVPISNHLYFYWYRQILGQKVEFLVSFYNNEISEKSEIFDDQFSVERPDGSNFTLKIRSTKLEDSAMYFCASSGQGAKTEAFFGQGTRLTVV.

The CDR3 reads CASSFGTGGYTEAFF. CDR3 nucleotides: TGTGCCAGCAGCTTCGGGACAGGGGGCTACACTGAAGCTTTCTTT. The chain combines TRBV5-6 with TRBJ1-1; 12 bases map to TRBD1. J lost 3 bases, V lost 2 bases, and 2 bases had no gene match. The CDR3 has 15 amino acids. Germline-derived CDR1 and CDR2 are SGHDT and YYEEEE.

J is TRBJ1-1 and V is TRBV20-1; D remains unclear. The V gene's germline CDR1 is DFQATT and CDR2 SNEGSKA (reference sequence). This CDR3 contains 11 residues. The germline V and J ends were trimmed by 1 base and 7 bases, with 7 bases remaining between them. CDR3 nucleotides: TGCAGTGCTAGAGGGGAAATTGAAGCTTTCTTT. Protein sequence: CSARGEIEAFF.

This sequence joins TRBV9 and TRBJ2-1; TRBD2 might be the D (6 bases). V was pared by 3 bases and J by 3 bases, with 10 bases between. Germline CDR1 is SGDLS and CDR2 is YYNGEE. This CDR3 is built from 14 residues. The CDR3, as DNA: TGTGCCAGCAGCGGGAGGGCCCTCTACAATGAGCAGTTCTTC. Amino acid sequence: CASSGRALYNEQFF.

The genes are TRBV4-2 and TRBJ2-1, with 12 bases aligning to TRBD2. Germline V gene sequence: CDR1 LGHNA, CDR2 YNFKEQ. The ends lost 2 bases at V and 3 bases at J; junction bases unmatched: 8. This CDR3 is built from 18 residues. The DNA for the CDR3 is TGTGCCAGCAGCCAACCCTCGACTAGCGGGAGCGACTACAATGAGCAGTTCTTC. Its translation: CASSQPSTSGSDYNEQFF.

The chain recombines TRBV10-3 with TRBJ1-1; 7 bases are shared with TRBD1. Germline CDR1 reads ENHRY; CDR2 reads SYGVKD. With V trimmed by 6 bases and J by 1 base, 8 bases remained unmatched. CDR3 length: 15 residues. This CDR3 reads CAIRGGTAGNTEAFF. DNA of the CDR3: TGTGCCATCAGGGGGGGGACAGCAGGGAACACTGAAGCTTTCTTT.

The J gene is TRBJ1-4, the V gene TRBV5-5, with TRBD1 matching over 8 bases. J was trimmed by 7 bases and V by 6 bases; bases with no gene match: 8. This CDR3 has 14 amino acids. In germline, CDR1 is SGHKS, CDR2 YYEKEE (reference sequence). The CDR3 spells CASTINRGGEKLFF. The CDR3 bases are TGTGCCAGCACTATCAACAGGGGGGGTGAAAAACTGTTTTTT.

The J gene is TRBJ2-1, the V gene TRBV6-6; 7 nucleotides match TRBD2. The CDR3 has 13 amino acids. V trimming: 6 bases; J trimming: 6 bases; junction bases outside the gene matches: 5. Germline values: CDR1 MNHNY, CDR2 SVGAGI (reference sequence). The CDR3 region has the DNA TGTGCCAGCAGGCCGGGACTACCCAATGAGCAGTTCTTC. It translates to CASRPGLPNEQFF.

This chain uses TRBV7-8 with TRBJ1-2; a possible D gene is TRBD1 (5 bases). The germline CDR1 and CDR2 sequences are SGHVS and FQNEAQ. The CDR3 totals 14 residues. The V end lost 5 bases, the J end lost 8 bases, and 18 bases lay between the germline ends. CDR3 in DNA: TGTGCCAGCAGCCCCCGCGGCAGGGTACGGGGCTACACCTTC. Its translation: CASSPRGRVRGYTF.

The rearrangement links TRBV5-4 to TRBJ2-1; 7 bases are a match to TRBD2. After removal of 3 bases from V and 6 bases from J, the junction contained 12 bases not matched to a gene. Germline CDR1 and CDR2: SGHNT and YYREEE (reference sequence). The CDR3 is made up of 16 amino acids. The CDR3 DNA reads TGTGCCAGCAGCTCAGAAGCGGCGCGGGAGTTCAATGAGCAGTTCTTC. Protein: CASSSEAAREFNEQFF.

This clone was counted a single time. At one end, the junction sequence differs from germline, possibly due to a read error. The rearrangement links TRBV7-2 to TRBJ2-5; 9 bases line up with TRBD1. The CDR3 is 13 amino acids. Per germline, CDR1 SGHTA and CDR2 FQGNSA. The CDR3 DNA is TGTGCCGGCAGCATTGACAGGGGGGAGACCCAGTACTTC. It specifies CAGSIDRGETQYF.

This rearrangement joins TRBV2 to TRBJ2-1; 7 nucleotides align to TRBD2. V shed 3 bases, J shed 10 bases, and the junction held 9 bases outside the gene matches. The CDR3 spans 14 residues. In germline, CDR1 is SNHLY, CDR2 FYNNEI. This CDR3 is CASSDSPGGREQFF. In DNA form, the CDR3 reads TGTGCCAGCAGTGACTCCCCCGGGGGGAGAGAGCAGTTCTTC.

The chain carries TRBV30 and TRBJ2-1, with 10 positions matching TRBD2. This CDR3 is built from 14 residues. Germline V gene lookup returns CDR1 GTSNPN and CDR2 SVGIG (reference sequence). Unmatched junction bases numbered 2, after V lost 0 bases and J lost 6 bases. CDR3: CAWSVLAGFNEQFF. The CDR3 nucleotides read TGTGCCTGGAGTGTACTAGCGGGGTTCAATGAGCAGTTCTTC.

The V gene is TRBV28, the J gene TRBJ1-6; the match to TRBD1 covers 9 bases. This CDR3 region has 15 residues. J was trimmed by 7 bases and V by 6 bases; bases with no gene match: 7. CDR1 and CDR2 (germline): MDHEN, SYDVKM. The CDR3 nucleotides read TGTGCCAGCAGGGCCGGACAGGGGTGGAATTCACCCCTCCACTTT. Amino acids: CASRAGQGWNSPLHF.

To note about this clone: Germline is not matched at one junction end, which may reflect a read error. The V call is TRBV29-1, the J call TRBJ1-2; D is perhaps TRBD1 (5 bases). The germline V gene has CDR1 SQVTM and CDR2 ANQGSEA. The CDR3 runs to 12 residues. CDR3: CSVEGTGHGYTF. CDR3 nucleotide sequence: TGCAGCGTCGAAGGGACCGGTCATGGCTACACCTTC. Supplemented by reference TRBV29-1 and TRBJ1-2, the full variable domain reads SAVISQKPSRDICQRGTSLTIQCQVDSQVTMMFWYRQQPGQSLTLIATANQGSEATYESGFVIDKFPISRPNLTFSTLTVSNMSPEDSSIYLCSVEGTGHGYTFGSGTRLTVV.

This clone was recorded once. The V call is TRBV7-8, the J call TRBJ1-1, with 7 bases matching TRBD1. V gave up 10 bases and J gave up 0 bases; unmatched junction bases: 11. From germline, CDR1 is SGHVS and CDR2 FQNEAQ. The CDR3 has 15 amino acids. CDR3 DNA sequence: TGTGCCACCCACCGGGACAGAATTATGAACACTGAAGCTTTCTTT. It encodes CATHRDRIMNTEAFF.

The rearrangement links TRBV10-3 to TRBJ2-3, with D perhaps TRBD2 (6 bases). The germline V and J ends were trimmed by 4 bases and 3 bases, with 8 bases remaining between them. Germline values: CDR1 ENHRY, CDR2 SYGVKD. This CDR3 spans 13 amino acids. The CDR3 nucleotides read TGTGCCATCAGTGTAAGCGGGACAGATACGCAGTATTTT. Its translation is CAISVSGTDTQYF.

In this sample, this clone turned up a few times. The chain joins TRBV5-1 to TRBJ2-3; D uncertain. The germline CDR1 and CDR2 sequences are SGHRS and YFSETQ. The CDR3 is 13 amino acids. V was trimmed by 4 bases and J by 2 bases, leaving 8 bases between them. The DNA for the CDR3 is TGCGCCAGCAGCAACCCGACCACAGATACGCAGTATTTT. Translation: CASSNPTTDTQYF.

The chain combines TRBV7-2 with TRBJ2-7, with a weak D call TRBD2 (6 bases). Germline V gene sequence: CDR1 SGHTA, CDR2 FQGNSA. V was shortened by 4 bases and J by 2 bases, with 12 bases between the two germline ends. The CDR3 runs to 14 residues. CDR3 sequence reads: CASSSGLNTYEQYF. The CDR3 DNA reads TGTGCCAGCAGCTCGGGACTTAATACCTACGAGCAGTACTTC. The whole variable domain, filled in from reference TRBV7-2 and TRBJ2-7, reads GAGVSQSPSNKVTEKGKDVELRCDPISGHTALYWYRQSLGQGLEFLIYFQGNSAPDKSGLPSDRFSAERTGGSVSTLTIQRTQQEDSAVYLCASSSGLNTYEQYFGPGTRLTVT.

This clone was detected only once. This chain joins TRBV11-2 and TRBJ2-1; maybe TRBD1 (6 bases). CDR1 SGHAT and CDR2 FQNNGV come from the germline V gene. CDR3 length equals 16 residues. Trimming shortened V by 5 bases and J by 4 bases, and 18 bases separated the two germline ends. The CDR3 loop reads CASSPWGLRDYNEQFF. The CDR3 DNA reads TGTGCCAGCAGCCCATGGGGGCTGCGAGATTACAATGAGCAGTTCTTC.

The chain uses TRBV19 and TRBJ2-7; D could derive from TRBD1 or TRBD2 (6 bases each). The CDR3 runs to 17 residues. V was trimmed by 4 bases and J by 1 base, leaving 20 bases between them. Germline loops: CDR1 LNHDA, CDR2 SQIVND (reference sequence). The chain's CDR3 is CASSTRGVGTSSYEQYF. CDR3 nucleotides: TGTGCCAGTAGTACGCGCGGGGTGGGGACATCATCCTACGAGCAGTACTTC.

The chain carries TRBV7-6 and TRBJ1-6, with D unresolved. Trimming pared 2 bases from V and 8 bases from J, leaving 7 bases between. This CDR3 contains 13 residues. In germline, CDR1 is SGHVS, CDR2 FNYEAQ. The CDR3 here is CASSLNRDSPLHF. In nucleotides, the CDR3 is TGTGCCAGCAGCTTAAATAGAGATTCACCCCTCCACTTT.

This clone was seen a single time. J is TRBJ2-7 and V is TRBV5-5; D is perhaps TRBD2 (5 bases). This CDR3 contains 11 residues. V lost 4 bases and J 4 bases, leaving 6 bases between the germline ends. CDR1 is SGHKS, CDR2 YYEKEE, per germline (reference sequence). CDR3 DNA: TGTGCCAGCAGCGGAGGATACGAGCAGTACTTC. Encoded protein: CASSGGYEQYF. The whole variable domain, filled in from reference TRBV5-5 and TRBJ2-7, reads DAGVTQSPTHLIKTRGQQVTLRCSPISGHKSVSWYQQVLGQGPQFIFQYYEKEERGRGNFPDRFSARQFPNYSSELNVNALLLGDSALYLCASSGGYEQYFGPGTRLTVT.

The chain has TRBV12-5 and TRBJ2-4; possibly TRBD2 for D (6 bases). This CDR3 is 17 amino acids long. Germline V gives CDR1 LGHNT, CDR2 FRNRAP. V lost 6 bases and J 3 bases, leaving 21 bases between the germline ends. The DNA of the CDR3 is TGTGCTAGTGGACTGGGAGGACTGGCCAGCGTCAAAAACATTCAGTACTTC. Amino acids: CASGLGGLASVKNIQYF.

The V gene is TRBV7-2, the J gene TRBJ1-2; tentative D call: TRBD1 (5 bases). With 5 bases removed from V and 7 bases from J, the gap between germline ends came to 17 bases. Germline V gives CDR1 SGHTA, CDR2 FQGNSA. The CDR3 runs to 14 residues. The CDR3 spells CASSPVRQGGGYTF. CDR3 DNA sequence: TGTGCCAGCAGCCCCGTGCGGCAGGGTGGTGGCTACACCTTC. Combining the CDR3 with reference TRBV7-2 and TRBJ1-2 gives the whole variable domain GAGVSQSPSNKVTEKGKDVELRCDPISGHTALYWYRQSLGQGLEFLIYFQGNSAPDKSGLPSDRFSAERTGGSVSTLTIQRTQQEDSAVYLCASSPVRQGGGYTFGSGTRLTVV.

The chain joins TRBV7-3 to TRBJ2-7, with D tentatively TRBD2 (6 bases). Trimming removed 0 bases at V and 5 bases at J, with 8 bases between. Per the germline V gene, CDR1 is SGHTA and CDR2 is FQGTGA. This CDR3 spans 13 amino acids. The CDR3 DNA sequence: TGTGCCAGCAGCTTAACGACGGGGGACGAGCAGTACTTC. It specifies CASSLTTGDEQYF. Combining the CDR3 with reference TRBV7-3 and TRBJ2-7 gives the whole variable domain GAGVSQTPSNKVTEKGKYVELRCDPISGHTALYWYRQSLGQGPEFLIYFQGTGAADDSGLPNDRFFAVRPEGSVSTLKIQRTERGDSAVYLCASSLTTGDEQYFGPGTRLTVT.

Note on this clone: The junction departs from the called germline gene at one end, perhaps through a read error. The J gene is TRBJ2-7, the V gene TRBV2, with 11 nucleotides matching TRBD2. This CDR3 is built from 17 residues. Germline CDR1 SNHLY, CDR2 FYNNEI. The CDR3 here is CASSFSGRGFRGDEQCF. The CDR3 DNA is TGTGCCAGCAGTTTTAGCGGGAGGGGGTTCCGGGGCGACGAGCAGTGCTTC.

V is TRBV9 and J is TRBJ2-5; 7 positions match TRBD1. Germline V gene lookup returns CDR1 SGDLS and CDR2 YYNGEE. V trimming: 3 bases; J trimming: 4 bases; junction bases outside the gene matches: 0. CDR3 length equals 12 residues. CDR3 loop: CASSGQGETQYF. The CDR3 coding sequence is TGTGCCAGCAGCGGACAGGGAGAGACCCAGTACTTC.

The chain couples TRBV18 to TRBJ1-6, with D uncertain. Per germline, CDR1 KGHSH and CDR2 LQKENI. Trimming pared 2 bases from V and 8 bases from J, leaving 10 bases between. The CDR3 is 14 amino acids. Here the CDR3 DNA reads TGTGCCAGCTCACCAGGAGGGTCGGATTCACCCCTCCACTTT. Its translation is CASSPGGSDSPLHF.

The V gene is TRBV2, the J gene TRBJ2-3; no clear D gene. Germline values: CDR1 SNHLY, CDR2 FYNNEI. Between the trimmed V and J ends, which lost 2 bases and 3 bases, there was a span of 9 bases. The length of the CDR3 is 14 residues. CDR3 coding DNA: TGTGCCAGCAGTGAATCGTTGGGTACAGATACGCAGTATTTT. Protein sequence: CASSESLGTDTQYF.

The rearrangement joins TRBV30 to TRBJ2-1; 11 bases are shared with TRBD1. V lost 5 bases to trimming and J lost 7 bases; unmatched junction nucleotides: 7. The V gene's germline CDR1 is GTSNPN and CDR2 SVGIG (reference sequence). The CDR3 totals 14 residues. CDR3 bases: TGTGCCTGGGGTGGGACAGGGGGGCTTAATGAGCAGTTCTTC. Its protein product is CAWGGTGGLNEQFF.

The chain uses TRBV7-2 and TRBJ1-6, with D possibly TRBD1 on 5 matching bases. Germline-derived CDR1 and CDR2 are SGHTA and FQGNSA. The CDR3 is 14 residues long. The V gene lost 1 base and the J gene lost 6 bases, with 7 bases spanning the gap. CDR3 coding DNA: TGTGCCAGCAGCTTAGTGGGGGTTAATTCACCCCTCCACTTT. Encoded protein: CASSLVGVNSPLHF.